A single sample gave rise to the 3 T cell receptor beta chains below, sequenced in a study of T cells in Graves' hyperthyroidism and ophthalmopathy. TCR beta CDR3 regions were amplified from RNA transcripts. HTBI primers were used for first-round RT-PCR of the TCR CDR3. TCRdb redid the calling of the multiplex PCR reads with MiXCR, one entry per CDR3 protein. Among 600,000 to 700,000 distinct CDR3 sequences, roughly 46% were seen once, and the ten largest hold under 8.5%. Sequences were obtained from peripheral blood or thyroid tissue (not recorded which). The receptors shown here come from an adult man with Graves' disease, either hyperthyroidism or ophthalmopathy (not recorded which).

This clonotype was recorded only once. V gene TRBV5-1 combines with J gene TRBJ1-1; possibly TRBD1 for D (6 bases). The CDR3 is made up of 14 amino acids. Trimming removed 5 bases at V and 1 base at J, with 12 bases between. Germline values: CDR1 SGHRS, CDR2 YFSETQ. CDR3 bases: TGCGCCAGCAGAAGGGAGGGGGGGAACACTGAAGCTTTCTTT. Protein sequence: CASRREGGNTEAFF.

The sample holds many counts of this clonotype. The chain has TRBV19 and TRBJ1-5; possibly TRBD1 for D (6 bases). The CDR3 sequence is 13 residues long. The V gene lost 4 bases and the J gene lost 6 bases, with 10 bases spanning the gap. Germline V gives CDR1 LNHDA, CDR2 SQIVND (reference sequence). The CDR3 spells CASSTGVLQPQHF. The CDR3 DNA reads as TGTGCCAGTAGTACAGGGGTCCTTCAGCCCCAGCATTTT.

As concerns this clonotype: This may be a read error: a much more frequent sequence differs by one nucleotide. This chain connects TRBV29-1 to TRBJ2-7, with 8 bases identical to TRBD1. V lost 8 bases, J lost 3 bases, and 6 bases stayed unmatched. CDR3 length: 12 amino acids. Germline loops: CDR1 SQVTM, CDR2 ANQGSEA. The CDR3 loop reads CSIIGQGYEQYF. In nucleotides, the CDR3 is TGCAGCATTATCGGACAGGGCTACGAGCAGTACTTC.